The T cell receptor (beta chain) described here comes from a study of patients and donors after allogeneic stem cell transplantation. This clonotype came up a few times. The CDR3 runs to 13 residues. The V gene's germline CDR1 is GTSNPN and CDR2 SVGIG (reference sequence). V lost 4 bases, J lost 7 bases, and 16 bases lay in between. In TCRdb, the RT-PCR reads were re-called with MiXCR into one record per CDR3 protein. In the table there are about 960,000 distinct CDR3 sequences, under 20% of which are singletons. The sample consisted of blood, either unsorted or a sorted T cell fraction (not recorded which). The V gene is TRBV30, the J gene TRBJ1-1; D is possibly TRBD1 (5 bases). The clonotype was recovered from a human donor who was either an allogeneic HSCT recipient or a stem cell or donor lymphocyte infusion donor (not recorded which). It is not recorded whose cells these are; they may come from a transplant donor. The CDR3, as DNA: TGTGCCTGGATGGCCAGGGCGGAAGGTGAAGCTTTCTTT. Translating it yields CAWMARAEGEAFF.